What follows are 27 T cell receptor beta chains derived from one specimen sequenced in a study of T cells after yellow fever vaccination. TCRdb reanalysed the 5' RACE reads using MiXCR and keeps one entry per CDR3 protein. This sample has about 220,000 distinct CDR3 sequences, with over 6.5% found just once. The material sequenced was CD4+ T cells sorted from PBMCs, taken on the day of the yellow fever booster vaccination. The receptors come from a man aged 25-40 years who received the YFV17D yellow fever vaccine.

The J gene is TRBJ1-2, the V gene TRBV19; D unresolved. The CDR3 is made up of 12 amino acids. V was shortened by 9 bases and J by 3 bases, with 11 bases between the two germline ends. Germline CDR1 is LNHDA and CDR2 is SQIVND (reference sequence). CDR3 region: CASRTGDYGYTF. DNA for the CDR3: TGTGCCAGCCGTACCGGGGACTATGGCTACACCTTC.

In its sample, this clonotype was seen a few times. The chain couples TRBV7-9 to TRBJ2-1, with TRBD1 matching 7 bases. This CDR3 spans 15 amino acids. Trimming at V came to 5 bases and at J to 0 bases, leaving 4 bases not matched to a gene. Germline values: CDR1 SEHNR, CDR2 FQNEAQ (reference sequence). The DNA of the CDR3 is TGTGCCAGCAGCCCAAGGGGGCCCTCCTACAATGAGCAGTTCTTC. Encoded protein: CASSPRGPSYNEQFF.

This clonotype was found many times. The genes are TRBV7-2 and TRBJ2-1, with TRBD2 matching over 16 bases. Trimming took 0 bases from V and 6 from J; bases not matched to a gene: 2. The CDR3 is 17 residues long. Germline V lookup: CDR1 SGHTA, CDR2 FQGNSA. DNA of the CDR3: TGTGCCAGCAGCTTAGCCGGGACTAGCGGGAGGGCCAATGAGCAGTTCTTC. This gives the protein CASSLAGTSGRANEQFF.

The V call is TRBV19, the J call TRBJ2-7; 10 bases are shared with TRBD2. This CDR3 is 14 amino acids long. V was pared by 8 bases and J by 2 bases, with 6 bases of the junction left unmatched. Germline V CDR1 and CDR2: LNHDA, SQIVND (reference sequence). In nucleotides, the CDR3 is TGTGCCAGTGCATCCGGGACTAGCGCCTACGAGCAGTACTTC. This translates into CASASGTSAYEQYF.

The table lists this clonotype with a few counts. This rearrangement joins TRBV20-1 to TRBJ2-1; no clear D. The CDR3 contains 13 residues. Germline V lookup: CDR1 DFQATT, CDR2 SNEGSKA (reference sequence). V shed 3 bases and J shed 7 bases, with 13 bases lying between them. This CDR3 is CSAREPNGNEQFF. CDR3 DNA: TGCAGTGCTAGGGAGCCGAACGGGAATGAGCAGTTCTTC.

This clonotype was observed a few times. The rearrangement links TRBV5-5 to TRBJ2-6; no reliable D call. This CDR3 has 16 amino acids. The germline V and J ends were trimmed by 0 bases and 0 bases, with 7 bases remaining between them. Germline lookup yields CDR1 SGHKS and CDR2 YYEKEE (reference sequence). The CDR3 here is CASSLETRSGANVLTF. In DNA, the CDR3 is TGTGCCAGCAGCTTGGAGACTCGCTCTGGGGCCAACGTCCTGACTTTC.

This clonotype was seen repeatedly, ten times or more. This sequence joins TRBV5-1 and TRBJ2-3; D remains ambiguous. Per the germline V gene, CDR1 is SGHRS and CDR2 is YFSETQ. With 4 bases removed from V and 3 bases from J, the gap between germline ends came to 6 bases. The CDR3 contains 12 residues. CDR3 loop: CASSRDTDTQYF. CDR3 coding DNA: TGCGCCAGCAGCCGAGATACAGATACGCAGTATTTT.

This clonotype was seen a few times. This chain connects TRBV11-2 to TRBJ2-6; D gene ambiguous. The CDR3 loop spans 19 amino acids. Trimming shortened V by 1 base and J by 0 bases, and 16 bases separated the two germline ends. CDR1 and CDR2 from the germline V gene are SGHAT and FQNNGV. The CDR3 loop is CASSLGPGPGLSGANVLTF. For the CDR3, the DNA is TGTGCCAGCAGCTTAGGCCCAGGCCCGGGCCTCTCTGGGGCCAACGTCCTGACTTTC. Using reference TRBV11-2 and TRBJ2-6 for the parts outside the CDR3, the full variable domain is EAGVAQSPRYKIIEKRQSVAFWCNPISGHATLYWYQQILGQGPKLLIQFQNNGVVDDSQLPKDRFSAERLKGVDSTLKIQPAKLEDSAVYLCASSLGPGPGLSGANVLTFGAGSRLTVL.

This clonotype was observed many times. The CDR3 region is CASSTKETQYF. The CDR3 DNA sequence: TGTGCCAGCAGCACCAAAGAGACCCAGTACTTC. The rearrangement joins TRBV7-2 to TRBJ2-5; D remains ambiguous. The CDR3 consists of 11 residues. V was clipped by 5 bases and J by 3 bases, with 4 bases between them. CDR1 and CDR2 from the germline V gene are SGHTA and FQGNSA.

The table lists this clonotype with many counts. The CDR3 here is CASSLGGGQGRRETQYF. The CDR3, as DNA: TGTGCCAGCAGCCTGGGAGGTGGGCAGGGGCGGCGAGAGACCCAGTACTTC. The rearrangement links TRBV11-2 to TRBJ2-5; D could derive from TRBD1 or TRBD2 (6 bases each). CDR1 and CDR2 (germline): SGHAT, FQNNGV. This CDR3 is 17 amino acids long. Trimming took off 5 bases at V and 4 bases at J, with 23 bases between the two ends.

Points on this clonotype: A much larger clone lies a single base off, so this may be a read error. This rearrangement joins TRBV6-2 or TRBV6-3 to TRBJ2-3; D may match TRBD1 or TRBD2 (5 bases each). Germline-derived CDR1 and CDR2 are MNHEY and SVGEGT. There are 14 residues in the CDR3. V lost 5 bases and J lost 7, with 16 bases in between. The CDR3, as DNA: TGTGCCAGCAGTCACGGGACCCAAAGGTATACGCAGTATTTT. It encodes CASSHGTQRYTQYF.

This clonotype was counted many times. The chain has TRBV15 and TRBJ2-2; D tentatively fits TRBD1 or TRBD2 (5 bases each). Per germline, CDR1 LNHNV and CDR2 YYDKDF (reference sequence). The CDR3 runs 14 residues. Trimming left V 7 bases short and J 1 base short, with 10 bases between. The CDR3 loop is CATNGGLNTGELFF. CDR3 nucleotide sequence: TGTGCCACCAATGGGGGATTGAACACCGGGGAGCTGTTTTTT.

This clonotype has a count of ten or more. The chain uses TRBV7-6 and TRBJ2-3; TRBD1 matches at 9 bases. The V gene's germline CDR1 is SGHVS and CDR2 FNYEAQ. V was pared by 6 bases and J by 3 bases, with 4 bases of the junction left unmatched. The CDR3 consists of 14 residues. CDR3 bases: TGTGCCAGCAGTAAGGACAGGGGAACAGATACGCAGTATTTT. It codes for CASSKDRGTDTQYF.

The sample holds a few counts of this clonotype. This rearrangement joins TRBV19 to TRBJ1-5; TRBD1 is a possible D gene (6 bases). This CDR3 is built from 16 residues. With 4 bases removed from V and 7 bases from J, the gap between germline ends came to 20 bases. Germline V lookup: CDR1 LNHDA, CDR2 SQIVND (reference sequence). CDR3 DNA: TGTGCCAGTAGTAGGCGGACACAGGGAGGAGGGCAGCCCCAGCATTTT. Its translation: CASSRRTQGGGQPQHF.

This clonotype was seen only a few times. The rearrangement uses TRBV11-2 and TRBJ2-7; 8 positions agree with TRBD1. The CDR3 loop spans 14 amino acids. CDR1 is SGHAT and CDR2 is FQNNGV in the germline V gene. V lost 5 bases to trimming and J lost 3 bases; unmatched junction nucleotides: 6. This CDR3 reads CASSILDRVYEQYF. The DNA for the CDR3 is TGTGCCAGCAGCATCTTGGACAGGGTCTACGAGCAGTACTTC.

This clonotype has ten or more counts. V gene TRBV7-9 combines with J gene TRBJ1-1, with D possibly being TRBD1 (5 bases). The CDR3 extends over 15 amino acids. Germline V CDR1 and CDR2: SEHNR, FQNEAQ (reference sequence). V dropped 1 base and J dropped 1 base, with 10 bases sitting between them. The chain's CDR3 is CASSLVRGGNTEAFF. In DNA form, the CDR3 reads TGTGCCAGCAGCTTAGTACGGGGGGGGAACACTGAAGCTTTCTTT.

The chain joins TRBV11-2 to TRBJ2-2; D gene unclear. The germline V and J ends were trimmed by 1 base and 3 bases, with 9 bases remaining between them. The CDR3 totals 15 residues. Germline CDR1 and CDR2: SGHAT and FQNNGV. CDR3 nucleotides: TGTGCCAGCAGCTTAGTAGTGGAATACACCGGGGAGCTGTTTTTT. This codes for CASSLVVEYTGELFF.

The chain is built from TRBV12-3 or TRBV12-4 and TRBJ2-1; a possible D gene is TRBD1 (6 bases). The V gene lost 6 bases and the J gene lost 5 bases, with 14 bases spanning the gap. The CDR3 totals 14 residues. This CDR3 reads CASSPGQKHNEQFF. DNA of the CDR3: TGTGCCAGCAGCCCAGGACAGAAACACAATGAGCAGTTCTTC.

This clonotype appeared many times. The V and J genes are TRBV7-8 and TRBJ2-2; D is perhaps TRBD1 (6 bases). The CDR3 is 17 amino acids. Germline V gene sequence: CDR1 SGHVS, CDR2 FQNEAQ. Trimming left V 2 bases short and J 6 bases short, with 19 bases between. The CDR3 protein is CASSLSTGPIVPGELFF. The CDR3 bases are TGTGCCAGCAGCTTATCTACAGGGCCCATCGTCCCCGGGGAGCTGTTTTTT.

The sample holds a few counts of this clonotype. The chain carries TRBV3-1 and TRBJ2-7; maybe TRBD2 (7 bases). Germline V gives CDR1 LGHDT, CDR2 YNNKEL (reference sequence). Trimming cost V 3 bases and J 6 bases, with 18 bases left between them. The length of the CDR3 is 15 residues. The CDR3 region has the DNA TGTGCCAGCAGCCAGTTTAGCGGAGGGGGGGGCGAGCAGTACTTC. Amino acid sequence: CASSQFSGGGGEQYF.

This sequence joins TRBV19 and TRBJ2-3; no clear D gene. The germline V and J ends were trimmed by 6 bases and 2 bases, with 3 bases remaining between them. The CDR3 totals 11 residues. Germline V gene sequence: CDR1 LNHDA, CDR2 SQIVND (reference sequence). The CDR3 here is CASRPTDTQYF. The CDR3 DNA follows: TGTGCCAGTAGGCCCACAGATACGCAGTATTTT.

This clonotype was observed a few times. The rearrangement links TRBV7-2 to TRBJ2-5; TRBD2 matches at 10 bases. Trimming at V came to 6 bases and at J to 7 bases, leaving 14 bases not matched to a gene. The germline CDR1 and CDR2 sequences are SGHTA and FQGNSA. CDR3 length: 16 amino acids. The CDR3 nucleotides are TGTGCCAGCAGGTCTAGCGGGAGTGGGGGAAGGGGGACCCAGTACTTC. Amino acid sequence: CASRSSGSGGRGTQYF. The whole variable domain, filled in from reference TRBV7-2 and TRBJ2-5, reads GAGVSQSPSNKVTEKGKDVELRCDPISGHTALYWYRQSLGQGLEFLIYFQGNSAPDKSGLPSDRFSAERTGGSVSTLTIQRTQQEDSAVYLCASRSSGSGGRGTQYFGPGTRLLVL.

This clonotype has more than one count but fewer than ten. The chain's CDR3 is CATGTGGVRNQPQHF. CDR3 in DNA: TGTGCCACGGGGACAGGGGGAGTCCGCAATCAGCCCCAGCATTTT. The J gene is TRBJ1-5, the V gene TRBV12-3 or TRBV12-4; 11 bases agree with TRBD1. The CDR3 consists of 15 residues. V lost 10 bases, J lost 2 bases, and 7 bases stayed unmatched.

This clonotype was counted ten times or more. The J gene is TRBJ2-1, the V gene TRBV14; no clear D gene. Between the trimmed V and J ends, which lost 1 base and 7 bases, there was a span of 11 bases. Germline assignment: CDR1 SGHDN and CDR2 FVKESK. The CDR3 length is 14 residues. The CDR3 nucleotides are TGTGCCAGCAGCCAAGTTGTGTCACTGAATGAGCAGTTCTTC. This gives the protein CASSQVVSLNEQFF.

V is TRBV7-2 and J is TRBJ2-1, with 7 bases fitting TRBD2. This CDR3 has 15 amino acids. Germline V gene sequence: CDR1 SGHTA, CDR2 FQGNSA. The J segment lost 7 bases and the V segment lost 5 bases, leaving 11 bases of the junction unmatched. Here the CDR3 DNA reads TGTGCCAGCAGCGCGATGGGAGGGCCGAAGAATGAGCAGTTCTTC. It encodes CASSAMGGPKNEQFF. The entire variable domain, with the rest obtained from reference TRBV7-2 and TRBJ2-1, is as follows: GAGVSQSPSNKVTEKGKDVELRCDPISGHTALYWYRQSLGQGLEFLIYFQGNSAPDKSGLPSDRFSAERTGGSVSTLTIQRTQQEDSAVYLCASSAMGGPKNEQFFGPGTRLTVL.

The table lists this clonotype with many counts. The chain employs TRBV7-2 and TRBJ2-7; 11 nucleotides line up with TRBD2. The CDR3 sequence is 15 residues long. The trim removed 1 base at V and 7 bases at J, leaving 6 bases unmatched. CDR1 is SGHTA, CDR2 FQGNSA, per germline. CDR3 amino acids: CASSLDPSGGREQYF. The CDR3 DNA follows: TGTGCCAGCAGCTTAGACCCTAGCGGGGGGCGGGAGCAGTACTTC. Looking up the rest from reference TRBV7-2 and TRBJ2-7 gives the full variable domain: GAGVSQSPSNKVTEKGKDVELRCDPISGHTALYWYRQSLGQGLEFLIYFQGNSAPDKSGLPSDRFSAERTGGSVSTLTIQRTQQEDSAVYLCASSLDPSGGREQYFGPGTRLTVT.

This clonotype was observed a handful of times. The chain is built from TRBV7-9 and TRBJ2-2; possible D gene TRBD2, 5 bases. Germline V lookup: CDR1 SEHNR, CDR2 FQNEAQ (reference sequence). Trimming stripped 5 bases from V and 3 bases from J, with 13 bases between. The CDR3 is 15 residues long. CDR3 sequence (DNA): TGTGCCAGCAGCCCCGCGAGGGTGGACACCGGGGAGCTGTTTTTT. This codes for CASSPARVDTGELFF.